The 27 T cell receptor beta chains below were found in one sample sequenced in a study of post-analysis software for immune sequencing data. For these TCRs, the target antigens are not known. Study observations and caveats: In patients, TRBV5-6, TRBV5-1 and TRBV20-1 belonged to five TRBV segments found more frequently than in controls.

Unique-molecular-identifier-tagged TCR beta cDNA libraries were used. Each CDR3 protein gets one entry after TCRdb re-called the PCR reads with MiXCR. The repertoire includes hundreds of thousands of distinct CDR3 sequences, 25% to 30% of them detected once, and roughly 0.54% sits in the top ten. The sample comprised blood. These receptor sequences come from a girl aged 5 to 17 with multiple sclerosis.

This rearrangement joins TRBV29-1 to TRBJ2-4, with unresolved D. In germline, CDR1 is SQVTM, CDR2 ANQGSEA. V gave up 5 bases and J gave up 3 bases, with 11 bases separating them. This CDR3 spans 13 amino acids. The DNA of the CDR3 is TGCAGCGTTATACCCTTGGGCAAAAACATTCAGTACTTC. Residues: CSVIPLGKNIQYF. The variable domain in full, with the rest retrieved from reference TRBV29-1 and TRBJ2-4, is SAVISQKPSRDICQRGTSLTIQCQVDSQVTMMFWYRQQPGQSLTLIATANQGSEATYESGFVIDKFPISRPNLTFSTLTVSNMSPEDSSIYLCSVIPLGKNIQYFGAGTRLSVL.

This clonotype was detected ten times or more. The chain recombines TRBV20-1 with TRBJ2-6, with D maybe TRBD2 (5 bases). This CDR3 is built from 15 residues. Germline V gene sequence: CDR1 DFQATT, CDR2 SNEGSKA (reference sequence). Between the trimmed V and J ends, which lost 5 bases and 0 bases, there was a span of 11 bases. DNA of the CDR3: TGCAGTGCTCGGGATGCGAGCTCTGGGGCCAACGTCCTGACTTTC. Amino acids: CSARDASSGANVLTF.

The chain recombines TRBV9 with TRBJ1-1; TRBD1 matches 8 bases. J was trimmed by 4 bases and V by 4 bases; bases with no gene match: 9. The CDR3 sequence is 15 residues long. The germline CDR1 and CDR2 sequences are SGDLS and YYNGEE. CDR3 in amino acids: CASSLGTGGSTEAFF. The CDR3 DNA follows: TGTGCCAGCAGCTTAGGAACAGGGGGTTCCACTGAAGCTTTCTTT. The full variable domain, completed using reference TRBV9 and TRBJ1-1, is DSGVTQTPKHLITATGQRVTLRCSPRSGDLSVYWYQQSLDQGLQFLIQYYNGEERAKGNILERFSAQQFPDLHSELNLSSLELGDSALYFCASSLGTGGSTEAFFGQGTRLTVV.

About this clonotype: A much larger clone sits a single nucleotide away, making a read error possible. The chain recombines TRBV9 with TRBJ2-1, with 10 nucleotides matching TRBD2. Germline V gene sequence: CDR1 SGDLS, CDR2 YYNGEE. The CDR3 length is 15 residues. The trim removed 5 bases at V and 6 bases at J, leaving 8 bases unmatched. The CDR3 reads CASSVIAGGCNEQFF. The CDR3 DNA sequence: TGTGCCAGCAGTGTGATAGCGGGAGGCTGCAATGAGCAGTTCTTC.

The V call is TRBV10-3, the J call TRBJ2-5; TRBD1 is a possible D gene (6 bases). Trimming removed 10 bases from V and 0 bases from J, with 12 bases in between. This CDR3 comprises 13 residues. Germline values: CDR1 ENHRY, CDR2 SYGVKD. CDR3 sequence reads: CATTGNDQETQYF. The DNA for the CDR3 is TGTGCCACCACAGGGAACGACCAAGAGACCCAGTACTTC.

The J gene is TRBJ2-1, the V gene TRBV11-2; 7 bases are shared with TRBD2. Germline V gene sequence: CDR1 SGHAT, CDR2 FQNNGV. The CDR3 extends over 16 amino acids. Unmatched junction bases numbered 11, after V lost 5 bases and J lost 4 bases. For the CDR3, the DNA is TGTGCCAGCAGCCTCATGGCAGCGGGGTATTACAATGAGCAGTTCTTC. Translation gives CASSLMAAGYYNEQFF. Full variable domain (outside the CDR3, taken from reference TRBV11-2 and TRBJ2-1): EAGVAQSPRYKIIEKRQSVAFWCNPISGHATLYWYQQILGQGPKLLIQFQNNGVVDDSQLPKDRFSAERLKGVDSTLKIQPAKLEDSAVYLCASSLMAAGYYNEQFFGPGTRLTVL.

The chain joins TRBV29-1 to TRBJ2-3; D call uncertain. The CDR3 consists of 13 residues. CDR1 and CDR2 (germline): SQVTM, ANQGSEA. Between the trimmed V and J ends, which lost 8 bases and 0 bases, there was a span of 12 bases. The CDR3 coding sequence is TGCAGCACGCCGAAACCCAGCACAGATACGCAGTATTTT. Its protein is CSTPKPSTDTQYF.

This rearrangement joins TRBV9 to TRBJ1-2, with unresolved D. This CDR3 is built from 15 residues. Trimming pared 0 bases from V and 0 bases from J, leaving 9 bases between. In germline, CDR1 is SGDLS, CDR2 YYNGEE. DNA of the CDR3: TGTGCCAGCAGCGTAGACCAGTATTCTAACTATGGCTACACCTTC. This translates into CASSVDQYSNYGYTF.

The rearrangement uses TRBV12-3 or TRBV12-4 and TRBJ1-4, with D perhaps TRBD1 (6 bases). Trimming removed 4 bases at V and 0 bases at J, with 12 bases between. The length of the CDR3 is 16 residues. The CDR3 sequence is CASSSGGLATNEKLFF. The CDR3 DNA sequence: TGTGCCAGCAGTTCCGGGGGCCTTGCAACTAATGAAAAACTGTTTTTT.

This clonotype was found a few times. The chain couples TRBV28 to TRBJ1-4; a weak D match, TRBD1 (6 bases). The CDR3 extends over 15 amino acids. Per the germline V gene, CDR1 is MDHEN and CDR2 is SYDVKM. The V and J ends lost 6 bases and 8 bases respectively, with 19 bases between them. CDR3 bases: TGTGCCAGCAGGCAGACCACAGGGAAGGAAGAAAAACTGTTTTTT. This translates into CASRQTTGKEEKLFF.

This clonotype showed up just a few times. The CDR3, as DNA: TGCGCCAGCAGCCAAGATACCGCTAGCGGAAAATACAATGAGCAGTTCTTC. It translates to CASSQDTASGKYNEQFF. This rearrangement joins TRBV4-1 to TRBJ2-1; the match to TRBD2 covers 7 bases. Germline CDR1 reads MGHRA; CDR2 reads YSYEKL. This CDR3 spans 17 amino acids. Trimming removed 0 bases from V and 4 bases from J; junction bases left unmatched: 9.

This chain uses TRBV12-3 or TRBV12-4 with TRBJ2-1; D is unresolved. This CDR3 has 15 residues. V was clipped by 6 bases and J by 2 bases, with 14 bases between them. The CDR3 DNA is TGTGCCAGCAGCCGGTCGGGCGCAGCCTACAATGAGCAGTTCTTC. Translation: CASSRSGAAYNEQFF.

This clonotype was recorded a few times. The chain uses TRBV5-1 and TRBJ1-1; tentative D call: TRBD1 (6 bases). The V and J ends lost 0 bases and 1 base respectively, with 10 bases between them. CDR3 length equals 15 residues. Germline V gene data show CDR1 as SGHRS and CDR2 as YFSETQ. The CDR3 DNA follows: TGCGCCAGCAGCTTGGCGGGGACACCGAACACTGAAGCTTTCTTT. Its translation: CASSLAGTPNTEAFF.

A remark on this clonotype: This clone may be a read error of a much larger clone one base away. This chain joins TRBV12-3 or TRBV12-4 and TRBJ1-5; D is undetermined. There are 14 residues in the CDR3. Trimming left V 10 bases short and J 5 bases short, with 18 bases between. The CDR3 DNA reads TGTGCCAACACCATCGGGAGGTCAGATCAGCCCCAGCATTTT. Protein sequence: CANTIGRSDQPQHF.

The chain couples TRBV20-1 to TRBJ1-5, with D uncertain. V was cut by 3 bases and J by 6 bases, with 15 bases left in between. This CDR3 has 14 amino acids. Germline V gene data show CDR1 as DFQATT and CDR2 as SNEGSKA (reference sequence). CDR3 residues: CSASEGLVSQPQHF. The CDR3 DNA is TGCAGTGCTAGTGAGGGCCTGGTGAGTCAGCCCCAGCATTTT.

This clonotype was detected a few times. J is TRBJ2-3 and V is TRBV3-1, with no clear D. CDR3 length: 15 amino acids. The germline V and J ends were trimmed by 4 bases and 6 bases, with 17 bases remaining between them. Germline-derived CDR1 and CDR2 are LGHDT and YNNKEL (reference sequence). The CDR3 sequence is CASSRKSLGGDTQYF. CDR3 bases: TGTGCCAGCAGCCGCAAGTCCCTTGGTGGGGATACGCAGTATTTT.

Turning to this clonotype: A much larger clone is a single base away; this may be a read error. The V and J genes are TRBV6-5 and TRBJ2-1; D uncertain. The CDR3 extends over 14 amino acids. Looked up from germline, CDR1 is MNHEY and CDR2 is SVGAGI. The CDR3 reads CACSPLVFYNEQFF. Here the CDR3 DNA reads TGTGCCTGCAGCCCCTTGGTGTTCTACAATGAGCAGTTCTTC.

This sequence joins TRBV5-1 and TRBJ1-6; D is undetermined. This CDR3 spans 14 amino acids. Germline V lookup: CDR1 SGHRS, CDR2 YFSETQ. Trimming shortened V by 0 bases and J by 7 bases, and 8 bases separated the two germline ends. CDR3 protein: CASSLVAANSPLHF. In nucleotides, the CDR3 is TGCGCCAGCAGCTTGGTGGCAGCAAATTCACCCCTCCACTTT.

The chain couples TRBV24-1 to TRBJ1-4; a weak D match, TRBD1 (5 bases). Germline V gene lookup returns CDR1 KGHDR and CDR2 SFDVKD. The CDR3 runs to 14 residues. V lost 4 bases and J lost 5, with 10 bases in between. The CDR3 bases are TGTGCCACCAGTGAGGCCTCAGGGAATGAAAAACTGTTTTTT. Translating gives CATSEASGNEKLFF.

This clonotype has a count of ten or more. The CDR3, as DNA: TGTGCCAGCAGCTTAAGGGGCGCTAGCACAGATACGCAGTATTTT. The encoded protein is CASSLRGASTDTQYF. The V call is TRBV7-9, the J call TRBJ2-3; tentative D call: TRBD1 (5 bases). This CDR3 has 15 amino acids. The V and J ends lost 2 bases and 0 bases respectively, with 9 bases between them. Germline CDR1 reads SEHNR; CDR2 reads FQNEAQ (reference sequence).

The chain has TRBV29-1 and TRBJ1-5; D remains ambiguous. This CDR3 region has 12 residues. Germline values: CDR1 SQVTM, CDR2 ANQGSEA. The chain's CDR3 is CGVQASNQPQHF. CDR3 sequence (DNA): TGCGGGGTGCAGGCAAGCAATCAGCCCCAGCATTTT. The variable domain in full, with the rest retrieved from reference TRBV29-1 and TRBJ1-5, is SAVISQKPSRDICQRGTSLTIQCQVDSQVTMMFWYRQQPGQSLTLIATANQGSEATYESGFVIDKFPISRPNLTFSTLTVSNMSPEDSSIYLCGVQASNQPQHFGDGTRLSIL.

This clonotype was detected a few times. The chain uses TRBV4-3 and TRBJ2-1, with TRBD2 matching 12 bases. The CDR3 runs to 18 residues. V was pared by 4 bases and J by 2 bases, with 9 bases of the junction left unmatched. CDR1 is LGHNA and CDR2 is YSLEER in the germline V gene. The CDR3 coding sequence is TGCGCCAGCAGCCTCGGGGGACTAGCGGGTGGGACCTACAATGAGCAGTTCTTC. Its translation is CASSLGGLAGGTYNEQFF.

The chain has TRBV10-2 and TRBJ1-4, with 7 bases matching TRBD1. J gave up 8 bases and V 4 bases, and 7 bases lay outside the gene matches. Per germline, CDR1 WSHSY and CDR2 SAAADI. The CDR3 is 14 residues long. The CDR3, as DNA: TGCGCCAGCAGTGCTCCAGGGGGTGACGAAAAACTGTTTTTT. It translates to CASSAPGGDEKLFF.

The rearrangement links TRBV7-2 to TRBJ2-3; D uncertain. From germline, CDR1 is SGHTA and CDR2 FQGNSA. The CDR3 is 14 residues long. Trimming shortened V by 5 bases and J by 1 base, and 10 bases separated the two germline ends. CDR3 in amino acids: CASSRRSGTDTQYF. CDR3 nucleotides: TGTGCCAGCAGCCGACGGTCAGGCACAGATACGCAGTATTTT.

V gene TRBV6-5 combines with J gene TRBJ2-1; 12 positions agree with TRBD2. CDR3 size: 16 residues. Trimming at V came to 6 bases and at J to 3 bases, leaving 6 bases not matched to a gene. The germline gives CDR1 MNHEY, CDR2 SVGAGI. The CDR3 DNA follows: TGTGCCAGCAGCCGTACTAGCGGGGGGTTCTACAATGAGCAGTTCTTC. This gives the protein CASSRTSGGFYNEQFF.

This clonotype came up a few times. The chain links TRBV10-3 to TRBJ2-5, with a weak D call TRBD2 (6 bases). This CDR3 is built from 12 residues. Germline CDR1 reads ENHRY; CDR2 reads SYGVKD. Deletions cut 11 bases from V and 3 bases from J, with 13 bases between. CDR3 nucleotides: TGTGCCGTGGGGGGAGCGGAAGAGACCCAGTACTTC. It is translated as CAVGGAEETQYF.

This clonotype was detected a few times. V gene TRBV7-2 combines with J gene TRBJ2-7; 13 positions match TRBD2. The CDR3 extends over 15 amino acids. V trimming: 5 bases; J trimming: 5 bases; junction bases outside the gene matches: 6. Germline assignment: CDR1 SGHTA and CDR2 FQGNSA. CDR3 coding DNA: TGTGCCAGCAGCCCACGCGGACTAGCGGGAGACGAGCAGTACTTC. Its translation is CASSPRGLAGDEQYF. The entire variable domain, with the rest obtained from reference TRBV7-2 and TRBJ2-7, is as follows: GAGVSQSPSNKVTEKGKDVELRCDPISGHTALYWYRQSLGQGLEFLIYFQGNSAPDKSGLPSDRFSAERTGGSVSTLTIQRTQQEDSAVYLCASSPRGLAGDEQYFGPGTRLTVT.